This TCR beta chain was captured by sequencing in a study of blood T cell repertoires in COVID-19. Trimming removed 2 bases at V and 0 bases at J, with 4 bases between. Germline V gene lookup returns CDR1 SGHTA and CDR2 FQGNSA. This CDR3 is 13 amino acids long. Sequencing used immunoSEQ multiplex PCR; TCRdb keeps in-frame clones, though not all of them. The sample includes around 300,000 clones, about nine tenths of them seen just once. The genes are TRBV7-2 and TRBJ1-1; no clear D gene. The sequencing sample was made of peripheral blood. The receptor comes from a woman in her 30s with COVID-19, enrolled during active disease. The CDR3 DNA reads as TGTGCCAGCAGCTTAATAATGAACACTGAAGCTTTCTTT. Amino acids: CASSLIMNTEAFF.